This T cell receptor beta chain was observed in a study of CD8+CD57+ T cells in acquired aplastic anemia. About the study: An average of 3.2 ug of DNA was obtained from sorted CD4+ and CD8+ cells.

TCR beta VDJ and CDR3 were profiled, and genomic DNA was the template. TCRdb re-called the reads through MiXCR, storing one row per CDR3 protein. The sample contains a few hundred thousand distinct CDR3 sequences, roughly 50% of which appear only once. The CDR3 is made up of 14 amino acids. Looked up from germline, CDR1 is DFQATT and CDR2 is SNEGSKA (reference sequence). V dropped 3 bases and J dropped 1; count of bases not matched to a gene: 4. Sequenced patients had shown CD8+CD57+ cell expansion by flow cytometry. Every patient had severe acquired aplastic anemia. When blood sampling took place, the patients had received no therapy.

This chain joins TRBV20-1 and TRBJ2-3, with TRBD2 identical over 7 bases. The TCR sequence derives from a human donor with aplastic anemia. Sample: sorted CD4+, CD8+, or CD8+CD57+ T cells (not recorded which) from PBMCs. The CDR3 nucleotides read TGCAGTGCTAGCGGGGGGACGGGCACAGATACGCAGTATTTT. It is translated as CSASGGTGTDTQYF.